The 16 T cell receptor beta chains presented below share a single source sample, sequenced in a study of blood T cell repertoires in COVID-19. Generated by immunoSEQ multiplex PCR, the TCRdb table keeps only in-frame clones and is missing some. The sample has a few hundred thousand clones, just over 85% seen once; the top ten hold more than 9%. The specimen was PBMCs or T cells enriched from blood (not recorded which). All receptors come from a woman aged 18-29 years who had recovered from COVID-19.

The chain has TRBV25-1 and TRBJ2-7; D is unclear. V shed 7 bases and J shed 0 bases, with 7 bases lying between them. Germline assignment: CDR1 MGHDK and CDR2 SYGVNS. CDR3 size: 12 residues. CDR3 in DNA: TGTGCCAGCAAGGCAGGCTCCTACGAGCAGTACTTC. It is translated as CASKAGSYEQYF.

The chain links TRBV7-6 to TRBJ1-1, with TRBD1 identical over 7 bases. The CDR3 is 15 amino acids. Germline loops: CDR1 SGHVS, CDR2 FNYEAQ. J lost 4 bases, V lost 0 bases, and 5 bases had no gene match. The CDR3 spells CASSLAYRGSTEAFF. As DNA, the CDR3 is TGTGCCAGCAGCTTAGCCTACAGGGGAAGCACTGAAGCTTTCTTT.

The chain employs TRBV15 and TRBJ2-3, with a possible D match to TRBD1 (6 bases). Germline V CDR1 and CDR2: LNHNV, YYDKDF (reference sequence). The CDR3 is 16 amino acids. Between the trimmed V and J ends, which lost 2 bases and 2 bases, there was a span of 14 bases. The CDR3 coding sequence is TGTGCCACCAGCAGATTCTCAGGGGCCCTCACAGATACGCAGTATTTT. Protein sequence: CATSRFSGALTDTQYF.

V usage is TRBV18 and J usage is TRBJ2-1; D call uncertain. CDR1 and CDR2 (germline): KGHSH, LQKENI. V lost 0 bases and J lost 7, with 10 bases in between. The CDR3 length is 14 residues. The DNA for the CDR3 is TGTGCCAGCTCACCACCGTCGACCGGGAATGAGCAGTTCTTC. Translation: CASSPPSTGNEQFF. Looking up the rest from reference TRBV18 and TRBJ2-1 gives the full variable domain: NAGVMQNPRHLVRRRGQEARLRCSPMKGHSHVYWYRQLPEEGLKFMVYLQKENIIDESGMPKERFSAEFPKEGPSILRIQQVVRGDSAAYFCASSPPSTGNEQFFGPGTRLTVL.

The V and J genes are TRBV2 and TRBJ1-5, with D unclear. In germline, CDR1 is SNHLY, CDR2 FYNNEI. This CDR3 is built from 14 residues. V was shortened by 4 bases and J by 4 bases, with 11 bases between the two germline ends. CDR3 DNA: TGTGCCAGCAGTGTAACACCGCTTAATCAGCCCCAGCATTTT. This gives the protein CASSVTPLNQPQHF.

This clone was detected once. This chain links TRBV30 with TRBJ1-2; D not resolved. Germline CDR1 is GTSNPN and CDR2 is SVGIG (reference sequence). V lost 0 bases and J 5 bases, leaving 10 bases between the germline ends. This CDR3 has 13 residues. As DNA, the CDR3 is TGTGCCTGGAGTGTACGGGAACCATATGGCTACACCTTC. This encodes CAWSVREPYGYTF.

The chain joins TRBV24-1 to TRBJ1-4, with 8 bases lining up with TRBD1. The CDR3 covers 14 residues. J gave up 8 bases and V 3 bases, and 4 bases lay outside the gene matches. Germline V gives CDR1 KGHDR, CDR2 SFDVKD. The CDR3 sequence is CATSDGQGSEKLFF. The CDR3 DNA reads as TGTGCCACCAGTGATGGACAGGGAAGCGAAAAACTGTTTTTT.

The CDR3 here is CASSQESRGVADNEQFF. The CDR3 DNA reads TGTGCCAGCAGCCAAGAGAGTCGGGGGGTGGCGGACAATGAGCAGTTCTTC. This chain joins TRBV3-1 (or the pseudogene TRBV3-2) and TRBJ2-1, with TRBD2 matching 7 bases. Germline CDR1 and CDR2: LGHDT and YNNKEL (reference sequence). The CDR3 runs 17 residues. V shed 0 bases and J 5 bases; nucleotides not matched to a gene: 10.

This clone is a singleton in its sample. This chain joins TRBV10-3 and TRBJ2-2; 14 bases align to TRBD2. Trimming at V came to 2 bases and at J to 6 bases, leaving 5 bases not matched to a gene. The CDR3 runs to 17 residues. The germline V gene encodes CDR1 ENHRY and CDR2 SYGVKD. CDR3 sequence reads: CAISEETSGGAAGELFF. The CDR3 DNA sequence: TGTGCCATCAGTGAGGAGACTAGCGGGGGGGCAGCCGGGGAGCTGTTTTTT.

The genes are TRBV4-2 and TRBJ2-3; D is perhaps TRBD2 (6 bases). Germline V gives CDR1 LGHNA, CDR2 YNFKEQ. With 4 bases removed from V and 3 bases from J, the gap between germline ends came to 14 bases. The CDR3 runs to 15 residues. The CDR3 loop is CASSPGAGRTDTQYF. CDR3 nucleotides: TGTGCCAGCAGCCCCGGGGCGGGACGAACAGATACGCAGTATTTT.

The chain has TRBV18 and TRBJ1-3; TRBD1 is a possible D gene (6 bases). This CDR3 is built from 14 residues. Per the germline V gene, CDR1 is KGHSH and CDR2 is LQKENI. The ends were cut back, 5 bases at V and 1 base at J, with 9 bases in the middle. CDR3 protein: CASSTGMSGNTIYF. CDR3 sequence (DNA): TGTGCCAGCTCAACAGGGATGTCTGGAAACACCATATATTTT.

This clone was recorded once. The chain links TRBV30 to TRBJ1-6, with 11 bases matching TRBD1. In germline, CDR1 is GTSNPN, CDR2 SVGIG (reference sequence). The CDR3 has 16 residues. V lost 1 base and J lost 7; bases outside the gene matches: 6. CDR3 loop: CAWSAWDRGDNSPLHF. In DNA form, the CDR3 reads TGTGCCTGGAGTGCCTGGGACAGGGGGGACAATTCACCCCTCCACTTT.

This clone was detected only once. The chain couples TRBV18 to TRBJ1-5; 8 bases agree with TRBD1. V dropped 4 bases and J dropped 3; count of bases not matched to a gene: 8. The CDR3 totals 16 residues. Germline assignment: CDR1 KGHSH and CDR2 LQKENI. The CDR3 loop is CASSHRQGSVNQPQHF. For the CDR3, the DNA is TGTGCCAGCTCACACCGACAGGGGTCGGTCAATCAGCCCCAGCATTTT.

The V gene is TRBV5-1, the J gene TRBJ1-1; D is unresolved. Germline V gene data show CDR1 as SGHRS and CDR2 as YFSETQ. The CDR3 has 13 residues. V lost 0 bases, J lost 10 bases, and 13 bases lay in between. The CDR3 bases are TGCGCCAGCAGCTTGGCCGACGGGTCGGGAGCTTTCTTT. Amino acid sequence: CASSLADGSGAFF. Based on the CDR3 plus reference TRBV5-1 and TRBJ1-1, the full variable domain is KAGVTQTPRYLIKTRGQQVTLSCSPISGHRSVSWYQQTPGQGLQFLFEYFSETQRNKGNFPGRFSGRQFSNSRSEMNVSTLELGDSALYLCASSLADGSGAFFGQGTRLTVV.

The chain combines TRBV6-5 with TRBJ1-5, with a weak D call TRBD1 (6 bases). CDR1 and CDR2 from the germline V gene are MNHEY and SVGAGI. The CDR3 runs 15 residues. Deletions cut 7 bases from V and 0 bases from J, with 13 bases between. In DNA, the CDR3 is TGTGCCAGCACCCCAGGGGAGCTTAGCAATCAGCCCCAGCATTTT. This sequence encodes CASTPGELSNQPQHF.

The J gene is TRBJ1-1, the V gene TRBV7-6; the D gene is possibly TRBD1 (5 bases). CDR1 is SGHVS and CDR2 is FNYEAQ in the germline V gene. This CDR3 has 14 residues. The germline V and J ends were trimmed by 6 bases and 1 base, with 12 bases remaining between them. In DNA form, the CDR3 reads TGTGCCAGCAGGCCCGGGGGAGCGAACACTGAAGCTTTCTTT. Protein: CASRPGGANTEAFF.